This TCR beta chain was captured by sequencing in a study of T cell responses to AZD1222 COVID-19 vaccine. Study outcomes and limitations: Baseline seropositives among AZD1222 recipients totaled only 5 or 6.

Assay used: immunoSEQ multiplex PCR; TCRdb lists only in-frame clones, some missing. Of about 260,000 clones listed, more than 80% are singletons. Germline CDR1 SGHRS, CDR2 YFSETQ. The CDR3 is 15 residues long. Trimming left V 0 bases short and J 2 bases short, with 9 bases between. With regard to this clone: Its antigen is unidentified.

The sample was peripheral blood, taken on day 0 of AZD1222 vaccination. The source of this sequence is an adult in good health. The V gene is TRBV5-1, the J gene TRBJ1-5; a possible D gene is TRBD1 (5 bases). CDR3 sequence: CASSLEGVGNQPQHF. In DNA, the CDR3 is TGCGCCAGCAGCTTGGAAGGGGTTGGCAATCAGCCCCAGCATTTT.